This T cell receptor beta chain was sequenced during a study of control samples from healthy donors and cancer patients. Method: immunoSEQ multiplex PCR; TCRdb's copy keeps in-frame clones and lacks some. This sample has over 200,000 clones, with around 80% found just once. Trimming stripped 6 bases from V and 7 bases from J, with 16 bases between. The CDR3 contains 15 residues. In germline, CDR1 is LNHDA, CDR2 SQIVND (reference sequence). The TCR comes from a woman aged 55-70 years with lung cancer. Sequenced input: PBMCs. The gene calls are TRBV19 and TRBJ1-6; possible D gene TRBD1, 5 bases. The chain's CDR3 is CASRRPGVENSPLHF. Written as DNA, the CDR3 is TGTGCCAGTAGGAGGCCGGGGGTGGAAAATTCACCCCTCCACTTT. Together with reference TRBV19 and TRBJ1-6, the CDR3 gives the full variable domain: DGGITQSPKYLFRKEGQNVTLSCEQNLNHDAMYWYRQDPGQGLRLIYYSQIVNDFQKGDIAEGYSVSREKKESFPLTVTSAQKNPTAFYLCASRRPGVENSPLHFGNGTRLTVT.